This T cell receptor beta chain was identified in a study of blood T cell repertoires in COVID-19. The CDR3 is 15 residues long. With 0 bases removed from V and 4 bases from J, the gap between germline ends came to 12 bases. Germline V gene sequence: CDR1 MNHEY, CDR2 SVGAGI. Original processing notes: Reference gene primer amplification yielded estimated nucleated cell counts. The data were produced by immunoSEQ multiplex PCR, yet TCRdb's version contains in-frame clones alone and is incomplete. For V, J and clone size, that table is used; D and trimming come from the DNA. The sample shows roughly 160,000 clones, around 80% of them seen only once.

This TCR derives from a man aged 45 to 65 who had recovered from COVID-19. V gene TRBV6-5 combines with J gene TRBJ1-2; perhaps TRBD1 as D (6 bases). Sequencing input: PBMCs or T cells enriched from blood (not recorded which). DNA for the CDR3: TGTGCCAGCAGTTACTCGAAACAGGGTGGCTATGGCTACACCTTC. Amino acids: CASSYSKQGGYGYTF.